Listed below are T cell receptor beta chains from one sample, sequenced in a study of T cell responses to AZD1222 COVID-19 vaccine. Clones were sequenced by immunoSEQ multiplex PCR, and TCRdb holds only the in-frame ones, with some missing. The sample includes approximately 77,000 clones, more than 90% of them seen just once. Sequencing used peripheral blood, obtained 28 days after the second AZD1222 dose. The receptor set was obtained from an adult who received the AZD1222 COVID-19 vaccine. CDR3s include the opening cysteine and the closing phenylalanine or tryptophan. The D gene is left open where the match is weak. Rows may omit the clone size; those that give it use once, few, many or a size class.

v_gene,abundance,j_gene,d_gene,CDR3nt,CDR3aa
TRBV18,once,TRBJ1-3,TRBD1,TGTGCCAGCTCACCGGAGACAGGGCCTGGAAACACCATATATTTT,CASSPETGPGNTIYF
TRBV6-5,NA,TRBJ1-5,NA,TGTGCCAGCAGGCTACCAGGCGAGGAGCAGCCCCAGCATTTT,CASRLPGEEQPQHF
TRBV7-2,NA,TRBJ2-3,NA,TGTGCCAGCAGCTTAATGTCTAGCGAGGCAGATACGCAGTATTTT,CASSLMSSEADTQYF
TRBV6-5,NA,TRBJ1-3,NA,TGTGCCAGCAGTATAAACAGGGTTGGAAACACCATATATTTT,CASSINRVGNTIYF
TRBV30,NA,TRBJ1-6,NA,TGTGCCTGGATGAGCTGGGGAGGCACCTATAATTCACCCCTCCACTTT,CAWMSWGGTYNSPLHF
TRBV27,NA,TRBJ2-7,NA,TGTGCCAGCAGTTTCGGGCAGGCTGTCTACGAGCAGTACTTC,CASSFGQAVYEQYF
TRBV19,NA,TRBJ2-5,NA,TGTGCCAGTAGTGGTCGGGTGTCCGGGGAGACCCAGTACTTC,CASSGRVSGETQYF
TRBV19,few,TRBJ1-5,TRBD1,TGTGCCAGTAGTGAACAGGGGCGAAATCAGCCCCAGCATTTT,CASSEQGRNQPQHF
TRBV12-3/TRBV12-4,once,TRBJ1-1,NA,TGTGCCAGCAGTTTGAGGTTTGCTGAAGCTTTCTTT,CASSLRFAEAFF
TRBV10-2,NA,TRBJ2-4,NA,TGCGCCAGCAGTGAGGAGGGATTTCACATTCAGTACTTC,CASSEEGFHIQYF
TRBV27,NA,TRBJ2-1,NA,TGTGCCAGCAGCTCCCCTCTCCGGGACTTCCACAATGAGCAGTTCTTC,CASSSPLRDFHNEQFF
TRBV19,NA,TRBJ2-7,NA,TGTGCCAGTAGTCTCGCCGACCAAGCCTACGAGCAGTACTTC,CASSLADQAYEQYF
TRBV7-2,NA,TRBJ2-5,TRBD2,TGTGCCAGCAGCATACTAGGACTAGGGGATGGGACCCAGTACTTC,CASSILGLGDGTQYF
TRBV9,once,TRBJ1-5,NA,TGTGCCAGCAGCCCCGGGAACCCGTATAGCAATCAGCCCCAGCATTTT,CASSPGNPYSNQPQHF
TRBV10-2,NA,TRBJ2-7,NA,TGCGCCAGCAGTGCCCGTTTCGAGCAGTACTTC,CASSARFEQYF
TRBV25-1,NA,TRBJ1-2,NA,TGTGCCAGCAGTGAAACGGCGGGTGCGTTCTATGGCTACACCTTC,CASSETAGAFYGYTF
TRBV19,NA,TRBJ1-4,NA,TGTGCCAGTATTTCCCCAGGCAATGAAAAACTGTTTTTT,CASISPGNEKLFF
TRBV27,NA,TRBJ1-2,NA,TGTGCCAGCAGTTTAGGCAGGTGGGGTGGCTACACCTTC,CASSLGRWGGYTF
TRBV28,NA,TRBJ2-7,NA,TGTGCCAGCAGTTTTCCCGGGTCCTCGCTGCGGGAGCAGTACTTC,CASSFPGSSLREQYF
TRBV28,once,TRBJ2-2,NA,TGTGCCAGCAGTTTCTCTTATAGTTGGGACTTCCCAGGTGGGACCGGGGAGCTGTTTTTT,CASSFSYSWDFPGGTGELFF